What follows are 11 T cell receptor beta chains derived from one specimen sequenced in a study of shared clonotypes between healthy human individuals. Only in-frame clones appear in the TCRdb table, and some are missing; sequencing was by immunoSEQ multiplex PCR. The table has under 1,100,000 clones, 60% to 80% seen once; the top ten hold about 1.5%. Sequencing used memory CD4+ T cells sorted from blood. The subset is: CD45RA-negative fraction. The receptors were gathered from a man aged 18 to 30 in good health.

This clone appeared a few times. Here the CDR3 reads CASSIDMVSRSQHF. In DNA form, the CDR3 reads TGTGCCAGTAGTATAGATATGGTCTCCAGGTCCCAGCATTTT. The rearrangement uses TRBV19 and TRBJ1-5; no clear D. The germline gives CDR1 LNHDA, CDR2 SQIVND (reference sequence). The CDR3 consists of 14 residues. V lost 0 bases and J 11 bases, leaving 14 bases between the germline ends.

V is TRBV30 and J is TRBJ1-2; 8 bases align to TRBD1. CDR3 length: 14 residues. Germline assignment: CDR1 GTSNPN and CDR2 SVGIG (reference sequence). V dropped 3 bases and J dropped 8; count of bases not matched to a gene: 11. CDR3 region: CAWRGDRSLSGYTF. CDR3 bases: TGTGCCTGGAGAGGGGACAGGTCGCTTTCCGGCTACACCTTC. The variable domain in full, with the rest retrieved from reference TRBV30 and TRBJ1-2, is SQTIHQWPATLVQPVGSPLSLECTVEGTSNPNLYWYRQAAGRGLQLLFYSVGIGQISSEVPQNLSASRPQDRQFILSSKKLLLSDSGFYLCAWRGDRSLSGYTFGSGTRLTVV.

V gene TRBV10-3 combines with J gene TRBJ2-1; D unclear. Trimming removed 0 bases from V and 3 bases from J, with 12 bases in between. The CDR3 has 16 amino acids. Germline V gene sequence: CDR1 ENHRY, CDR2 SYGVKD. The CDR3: CAISESGLLLYNEQFF. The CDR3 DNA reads TGTGCCATCAGTGAGTCGGGCCTACTACTCTACAATGAGCAGTTCTTC.

CDR3 amino acids: CSVDPGAQETQYF. The CDR3 DNA is TGCAGCGTTGACCCCGGGGCCCAAGAGACCCAGTACTTC. This chain connects TRBV29-1 to TRBJ2-5; D may be TRBD1 or TRBD2 (5 bases each). CDR1 is SQVTM and CDR2 is ANQGSEA in the germline V gene. CDR3 length equals 13 residues. V lost 3 bases, J lost 1 base, and 9 bases lay in between.

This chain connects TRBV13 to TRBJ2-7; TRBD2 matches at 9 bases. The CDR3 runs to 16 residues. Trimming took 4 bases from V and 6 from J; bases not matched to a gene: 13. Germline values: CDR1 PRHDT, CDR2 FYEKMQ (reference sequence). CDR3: CASSSFIGGRVGEQYF. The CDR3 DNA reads TGTGCCAGCAGCTCCTTCATTGGCGGGAGGGTAGGCGAGCAGTACTTC.

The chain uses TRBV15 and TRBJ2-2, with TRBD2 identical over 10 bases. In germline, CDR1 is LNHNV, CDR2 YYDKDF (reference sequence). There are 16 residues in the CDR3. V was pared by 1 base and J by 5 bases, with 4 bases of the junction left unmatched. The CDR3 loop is CATSRGSGGPTGELFF. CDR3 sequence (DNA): TGTGCCACCAGCAGAGGTAGCGGGGGGCCAACCGGGGAGCTGTTTTTT.

CDR3 loop: CAWTQVRIGGGYTF. In DNA form, the CDR3 reads TGTGCCTGGACCCAAGTCCGGATTGGAGGTGGCTACACCTTC. The chain joins TRBV30 to TRBJ1-2; D call uncertain. Germline CDR1 and CDR2: GTSNPN and SVGIG (reference sequence). This CDR3 has 14 amino acids. The V end lost 4 bases, the J end lost 7 bases, and 19 bases lay between the germline ends.

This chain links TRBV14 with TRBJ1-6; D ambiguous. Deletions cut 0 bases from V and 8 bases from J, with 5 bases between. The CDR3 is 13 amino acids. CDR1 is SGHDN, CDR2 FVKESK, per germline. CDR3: CASSQEGYSPLHF. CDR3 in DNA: TGTGCCAGCAGCCAAGAAGGGTATTCACCCCTCCACTTT. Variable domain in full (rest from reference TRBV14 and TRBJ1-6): EAGVTQFPSHSVIEKGQTVTLRCDPISGHDNLYWYRRVMGKEIKFLLHFVKESKQDESGMPNNRFLAERTGGTYSTLKVQPAELEDSGVYFCASSQEGYSPLHFGNGTRLTVT.

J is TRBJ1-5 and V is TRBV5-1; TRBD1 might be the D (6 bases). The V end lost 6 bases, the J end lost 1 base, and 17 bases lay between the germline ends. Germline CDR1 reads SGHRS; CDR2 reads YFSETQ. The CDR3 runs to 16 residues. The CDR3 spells CASILPGTQSNQPQHF. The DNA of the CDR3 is TGCGCCAGCATCCTTCCCGGGACACAAAGCAATCAGCCCCAGCATTTT.

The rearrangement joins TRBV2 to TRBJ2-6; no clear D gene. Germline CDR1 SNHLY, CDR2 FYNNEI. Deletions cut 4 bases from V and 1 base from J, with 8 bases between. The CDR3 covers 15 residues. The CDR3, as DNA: TGTGCCAGCAGTGGGGTTAGGTCTGGGGCCAACGTCCTGACTTTC. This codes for CASSGVRSGANVLTF.

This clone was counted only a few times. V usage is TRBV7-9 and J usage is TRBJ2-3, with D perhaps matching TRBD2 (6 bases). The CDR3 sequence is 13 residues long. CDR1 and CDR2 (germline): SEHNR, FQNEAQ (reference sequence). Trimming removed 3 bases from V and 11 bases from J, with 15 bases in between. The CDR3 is CASSFSSLARQYF. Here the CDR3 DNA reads TGTGCCAGCAGCTTCTCATCCCTAGCGCGGCAGTATTTT. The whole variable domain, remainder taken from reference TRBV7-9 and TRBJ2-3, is DTGVSQNPRHKITKRGQNVTFRCDPISEHNRLYWYRQTLGQGPEFLTYFQNEAQLEKSRLLSDRFSAERPKGSFSTLEIQRTEQGDSAMYLCASSFSSLARQYFGPGTRLTVL.